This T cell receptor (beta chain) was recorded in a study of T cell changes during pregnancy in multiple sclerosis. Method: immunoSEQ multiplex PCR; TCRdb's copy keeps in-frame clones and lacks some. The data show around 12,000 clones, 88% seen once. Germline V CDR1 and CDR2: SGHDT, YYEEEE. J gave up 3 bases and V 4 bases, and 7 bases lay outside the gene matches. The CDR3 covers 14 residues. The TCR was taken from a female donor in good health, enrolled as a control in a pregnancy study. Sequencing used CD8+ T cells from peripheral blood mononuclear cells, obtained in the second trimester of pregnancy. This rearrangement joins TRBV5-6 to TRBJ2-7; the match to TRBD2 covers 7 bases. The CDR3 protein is CASSGGDYGYEQYF. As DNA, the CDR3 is TGTGCCAGCAGCGGAGGGGACTACGGCTACGAGCAGTACTTC. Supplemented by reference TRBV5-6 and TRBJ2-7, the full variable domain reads DAGVTQSPTHLIKTRGQQVTLRCSPKSGHDTVSWYQQALGQGPQFIFQYYEEEERQRGNFPDRFSGHQFPNYSSELNVNALLLGDSALYLCASSGGDYGYEQYFGPGTRLTVT.